One TCR beta chain is described in this entry. What it recognizes is unknown. The data were obtained in a study of beta chain features in type 1 diabetes. Study conclusions and caveats: Type 1 diabetes patients had TCRB CDR3s that were shorter (moderately but significantly so) in all four CD4+ subsets. The naive, central memory and Treg TCRB repertoires looked more alike in patients than they did in healthy donors. For patients and controls alike, PCR might favor shorter templates to the same degree.

The sequenced template was cDNA made from the entire isolated RNA. Method: immunoSEQ multiplex PCR; TCRdb's copy keeps in-frame clones and lacks some. The sample shows around 400,000 clones, around 12% of them seen only once. Trimming pared 1 base from V and 4 bases from J, leaving 13 bases between. The CDR3 contains 14 residues. Germline V gene data show CDR1 as GTSNPN and CDR2 as SVGIG (reference sequence). This sequence was found in a man aged 18 to 30 in good health. The material sequenced was naive CD4+ T cells from blood. The chain couples TRBV30 to TRBJ1-2; D perhaps matches TRBD1 (5 bases). Here the CDR3 reads CAWSGGGSLYGYTF. CDR3 nucleotides: TGTGCCTGGAGTGGGGGCGGAAGCCTCTATGGCTACACCTTC.